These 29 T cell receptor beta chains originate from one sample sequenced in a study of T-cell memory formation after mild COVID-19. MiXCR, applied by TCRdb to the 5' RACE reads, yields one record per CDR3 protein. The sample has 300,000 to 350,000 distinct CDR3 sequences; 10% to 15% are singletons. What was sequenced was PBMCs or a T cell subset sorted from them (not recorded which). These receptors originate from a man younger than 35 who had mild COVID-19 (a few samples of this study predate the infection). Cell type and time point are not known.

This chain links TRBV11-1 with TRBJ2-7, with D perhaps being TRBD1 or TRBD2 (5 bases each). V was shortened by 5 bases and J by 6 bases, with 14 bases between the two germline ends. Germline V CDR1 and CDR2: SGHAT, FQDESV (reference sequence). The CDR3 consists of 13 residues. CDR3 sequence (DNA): TGTGCCAGCAGCCCCCTAGGGACGACCGAGCAGTACTTC. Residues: CASSPLGTTEQYF.

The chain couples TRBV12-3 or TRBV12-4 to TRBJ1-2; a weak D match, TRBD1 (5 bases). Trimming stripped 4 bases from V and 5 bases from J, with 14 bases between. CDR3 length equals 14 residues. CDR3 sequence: CASSSIGRGYGYTF. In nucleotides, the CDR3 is TGTGCCAGCAGTTCCATCGGGCGGGGGTATGGCTACACCTTC.

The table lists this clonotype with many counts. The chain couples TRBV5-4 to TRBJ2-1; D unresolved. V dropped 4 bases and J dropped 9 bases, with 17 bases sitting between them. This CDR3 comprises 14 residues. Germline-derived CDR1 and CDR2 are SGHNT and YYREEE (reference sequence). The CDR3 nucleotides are TGTGCCAGCAGCCGACCAACCGGCCCCCGTGAGCAGTTCTTC. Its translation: CASSRPTGPREQFF.

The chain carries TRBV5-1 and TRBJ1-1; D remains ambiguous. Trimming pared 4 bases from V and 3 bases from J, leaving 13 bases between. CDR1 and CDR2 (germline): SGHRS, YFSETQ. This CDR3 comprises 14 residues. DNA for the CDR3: TGCGCCAGCAGCAACGGGAACGTAGACACTGAAGCTTTCTTT. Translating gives CASSNGNVDTEAFF.

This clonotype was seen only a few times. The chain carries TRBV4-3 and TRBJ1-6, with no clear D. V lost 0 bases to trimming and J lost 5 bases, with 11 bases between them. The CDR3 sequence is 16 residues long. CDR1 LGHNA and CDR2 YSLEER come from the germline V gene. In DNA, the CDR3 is TGCGCCAGCAGCCAAGACTCTCCCCAAGATAATTCACCCCTCCACTTT. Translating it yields CASSQDSPQDNSPLHF.

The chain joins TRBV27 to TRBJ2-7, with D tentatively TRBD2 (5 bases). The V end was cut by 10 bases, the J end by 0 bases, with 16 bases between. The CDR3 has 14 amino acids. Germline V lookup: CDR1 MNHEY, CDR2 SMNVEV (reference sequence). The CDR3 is CATRKEGHSYEQYF. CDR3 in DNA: TGTGCCACCCGGAAAGAGGGCCACTCCTACGAGCAGTACTTC.

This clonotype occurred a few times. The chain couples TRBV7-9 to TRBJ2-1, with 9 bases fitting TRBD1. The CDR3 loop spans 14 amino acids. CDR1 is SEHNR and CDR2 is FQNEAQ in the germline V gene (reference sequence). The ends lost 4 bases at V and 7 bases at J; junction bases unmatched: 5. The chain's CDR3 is CASSSPDRGNEQFF. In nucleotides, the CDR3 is TGTGCCAGCAGCTCCCCGGACAGGGGTAATGAGCAGTTCTTC.

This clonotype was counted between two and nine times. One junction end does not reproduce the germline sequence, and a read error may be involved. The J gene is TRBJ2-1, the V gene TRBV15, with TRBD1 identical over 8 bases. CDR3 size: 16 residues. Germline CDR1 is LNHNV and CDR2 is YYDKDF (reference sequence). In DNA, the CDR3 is TGTGCCACCAGCAGAGATACCAGGACAGGGTCGAGGGGTTTGGTCTTC. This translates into CATSRDTRTGSRGLVF.

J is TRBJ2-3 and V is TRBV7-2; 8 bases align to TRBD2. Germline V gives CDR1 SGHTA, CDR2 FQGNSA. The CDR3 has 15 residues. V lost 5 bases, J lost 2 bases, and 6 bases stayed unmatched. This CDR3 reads CASSPGTRYTDTQYF. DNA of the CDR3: TGTGCCAGCAGCCCAGGGACTAGGTACACAGATACGCAGTATTTT.

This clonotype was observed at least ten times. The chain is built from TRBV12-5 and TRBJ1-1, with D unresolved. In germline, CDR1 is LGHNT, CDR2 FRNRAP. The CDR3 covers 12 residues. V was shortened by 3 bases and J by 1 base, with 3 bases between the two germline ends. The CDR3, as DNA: TGTGCTAGTGGTTTAGAGAACACTGAAGCTTTCTTT. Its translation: CASGLENTEAFF.

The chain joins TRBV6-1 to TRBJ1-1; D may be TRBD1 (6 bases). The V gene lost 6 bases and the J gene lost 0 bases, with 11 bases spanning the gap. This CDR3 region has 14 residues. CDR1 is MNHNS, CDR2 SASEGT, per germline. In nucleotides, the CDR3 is TGTGCCAGCAGGACAGGAGGATTGAACACTGAAGCTTTCTTT. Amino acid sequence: CASRTGGLNTEAFF.

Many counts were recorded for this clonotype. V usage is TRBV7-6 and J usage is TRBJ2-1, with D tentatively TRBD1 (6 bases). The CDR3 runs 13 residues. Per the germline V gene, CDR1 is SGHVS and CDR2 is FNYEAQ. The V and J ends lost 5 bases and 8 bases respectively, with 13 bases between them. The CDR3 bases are TGTGCCAGCAGCCAAACAACAGGGTATGAGCAGTTCTTC. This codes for CASSQTTGYEQFF.

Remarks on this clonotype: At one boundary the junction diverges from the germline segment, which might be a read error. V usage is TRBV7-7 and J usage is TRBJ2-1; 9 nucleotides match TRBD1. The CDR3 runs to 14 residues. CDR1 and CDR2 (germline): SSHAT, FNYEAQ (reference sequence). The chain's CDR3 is CASSLDRGTDEQFF. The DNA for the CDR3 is TGTGCTAGCAGCTTGGACAGGGGAACCGATGAGCAGTTCTTC.

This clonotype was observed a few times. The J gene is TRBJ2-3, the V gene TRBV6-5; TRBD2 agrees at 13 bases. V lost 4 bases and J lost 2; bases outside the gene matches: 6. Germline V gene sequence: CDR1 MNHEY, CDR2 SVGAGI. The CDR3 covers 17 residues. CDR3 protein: CASSSPGLAGNTDTQYF. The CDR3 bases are TGTGCCAGCAGTTCACCGGGACTAGCGGGGAACACAGATACGCAGTATTTT.

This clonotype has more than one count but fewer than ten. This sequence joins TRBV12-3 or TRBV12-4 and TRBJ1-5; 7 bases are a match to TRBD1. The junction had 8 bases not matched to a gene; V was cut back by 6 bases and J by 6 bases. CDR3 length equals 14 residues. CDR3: CASSTTGEGQPQHF. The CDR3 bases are TGTGCCAGCAGCACAACAGGGGAGGGTCAGCCCCAGCATTTT.

CDR3 loop: CASSLSQGARGYTF. The CDR3, as DNA: TGTGCCAGCAGTTTGTCACAGGGGGCAAGAGGCTACACCTTC. This chain uses TRBV28 with TRBJ1-2; TRBD1 agrees at 9 bases. The J segment lost 8 bases and the V segment lost 3 bases, leaving 7 bases of the junction unmatched. Germline-derived CDR1 and CDR2 are MDHEN and SYDVKM. This CDR3 region has 14 residues.

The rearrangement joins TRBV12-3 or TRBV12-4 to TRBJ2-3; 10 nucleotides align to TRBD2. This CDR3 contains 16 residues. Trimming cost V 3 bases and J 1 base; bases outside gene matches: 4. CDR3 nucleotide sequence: TGTGCCAGCAGTTTCCCAGCGGGGGGGGGCACAGATACGCAGTATTTT. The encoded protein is CASSFPAGGGTDTQYF.

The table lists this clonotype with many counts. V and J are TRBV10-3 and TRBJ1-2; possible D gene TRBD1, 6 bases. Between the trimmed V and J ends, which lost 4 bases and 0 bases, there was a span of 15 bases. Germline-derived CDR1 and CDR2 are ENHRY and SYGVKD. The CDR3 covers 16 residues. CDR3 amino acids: CAISGTRDTSNYGYTF. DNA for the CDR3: TGTGCCATCAGTGGGACCCGGGACACTTCTAACTATGGCTACACCTTC.

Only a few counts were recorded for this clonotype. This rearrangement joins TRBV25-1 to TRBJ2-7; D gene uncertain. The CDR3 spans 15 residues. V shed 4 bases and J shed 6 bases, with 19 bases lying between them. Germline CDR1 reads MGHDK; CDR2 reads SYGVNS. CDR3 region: CASSVTRSYDSEQYF. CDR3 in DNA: TGTGCCAGCAGTGTCACCCGTAGCTATGATAGCGAGCAGTACTTC.

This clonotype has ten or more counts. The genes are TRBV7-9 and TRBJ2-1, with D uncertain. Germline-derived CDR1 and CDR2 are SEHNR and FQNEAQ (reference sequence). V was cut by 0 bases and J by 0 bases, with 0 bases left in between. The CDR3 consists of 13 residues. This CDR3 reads CASSLASYNEQFF. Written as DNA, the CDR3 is TGTGCCAGCAGCTTAGCCTCCTACAATGAGCAGTTCTTC.

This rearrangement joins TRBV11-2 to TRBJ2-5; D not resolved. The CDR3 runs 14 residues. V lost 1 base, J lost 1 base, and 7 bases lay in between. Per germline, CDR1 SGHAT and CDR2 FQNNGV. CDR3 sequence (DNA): TGTGCCAGCAGCTTAGTCGCACCCCAAGAGACCCAGTACTTC. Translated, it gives CASSLVAPQETQYF. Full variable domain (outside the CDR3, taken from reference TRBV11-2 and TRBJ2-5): EAGVAQSPRYKIIEKRQSVAFWCNPISGHATLYWYQQILGQGPKLLIQFQNNGVVDDSQLPKDRFSAERLKGVDSTLKIQPAKLEDSAVYLCASSLVAPQETQYFGPGTRLLVL.

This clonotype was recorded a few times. CDR3 sequence: CATSDSGGYTDTQYF. CDR3 bases: TGTGCCACCAGTGACAGCGGGGGATACACAGATACGCAGTATTTT. The J gene is TRBJ2-3, the V gene TRBV24-1, with 8 bases that match TRBD2. Germline CDR1 KGHDR, CDR2 SFDVKD. CDR3 length equals 15 residues. The J segment lost 2 bases and the V segment lost 4 bases, leaving 4 bases of the junction unmatched.

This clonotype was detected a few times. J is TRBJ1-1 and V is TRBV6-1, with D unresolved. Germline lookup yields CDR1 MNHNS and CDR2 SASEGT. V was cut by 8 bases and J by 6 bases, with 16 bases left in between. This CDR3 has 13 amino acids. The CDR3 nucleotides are TGTGCCAGCTGGAGGGAGGGAGGAGCTGAAGCTTTCTTT. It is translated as CASWREGGAEAFF.

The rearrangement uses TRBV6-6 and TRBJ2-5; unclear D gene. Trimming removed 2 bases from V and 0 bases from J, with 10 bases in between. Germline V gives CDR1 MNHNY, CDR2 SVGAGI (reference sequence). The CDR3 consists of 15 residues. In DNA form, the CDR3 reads TGTGCCAGCAGTTACCCGCACTCGTACCAAGAGACCCAGTACTTC. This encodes CASSYPHSYQETQYF.

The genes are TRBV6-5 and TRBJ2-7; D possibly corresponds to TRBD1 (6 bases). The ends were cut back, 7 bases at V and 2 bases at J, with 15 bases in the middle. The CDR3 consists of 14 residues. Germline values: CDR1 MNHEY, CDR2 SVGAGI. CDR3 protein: CASTVRQDAYEQYF. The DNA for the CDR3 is TGTGCCAGCACCGTAAGACAGGATGCCTACGAGCAGTACTTC.

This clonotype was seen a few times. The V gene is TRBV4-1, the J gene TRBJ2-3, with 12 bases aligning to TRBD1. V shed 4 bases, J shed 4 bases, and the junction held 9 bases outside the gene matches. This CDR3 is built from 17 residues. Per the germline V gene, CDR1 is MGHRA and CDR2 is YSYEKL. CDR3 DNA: TGCGCCAGCAGCCCCGCCGTGGGACAGGGGGCCGCAGATACGCAGTATTTT. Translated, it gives CASSPAVGQGAADTQYF.

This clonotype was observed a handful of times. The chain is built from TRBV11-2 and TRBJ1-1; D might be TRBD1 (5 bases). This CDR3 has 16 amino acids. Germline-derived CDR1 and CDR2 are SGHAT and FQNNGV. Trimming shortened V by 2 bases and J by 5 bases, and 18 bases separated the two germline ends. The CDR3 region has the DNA TGTGCCAGCAGCTTAAATTCGATTCAGGGAGGAACTGAAGCTTTCTTT. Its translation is CASSLNSIQGGTEAFF.

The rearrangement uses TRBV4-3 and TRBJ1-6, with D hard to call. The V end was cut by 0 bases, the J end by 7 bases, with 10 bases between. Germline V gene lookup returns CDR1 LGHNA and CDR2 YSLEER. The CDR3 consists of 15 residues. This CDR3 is CASSQDEGLNSPLHF. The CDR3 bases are TGCGCCAGCAGCCAAGACGAGGGTTTGAATTCACCCCTCCACTTT.

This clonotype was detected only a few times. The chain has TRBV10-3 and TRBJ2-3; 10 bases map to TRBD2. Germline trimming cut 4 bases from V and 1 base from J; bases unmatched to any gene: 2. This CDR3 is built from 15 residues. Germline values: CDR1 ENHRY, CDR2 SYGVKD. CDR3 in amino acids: CAISGSGGGTDTQYF. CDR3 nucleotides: TGTGCCATCAGTGGGAGCGGGGGGGGCACAGATACGCAGTATTTT.